This T cell receptor (beta chain) was observed in a study of vaccination effects on CD4 cells after COVID-19. Overall study: Sequencing was preceded by expansion of antigen-specific CD4+ T cells with viral peptide pools in the ViraFEST assay.

Scientists isolated CD4+ T cells after a roughly 10-day culture period ended. Each person got two doses of an mRNA SARS-CoV-2 vaccine, BNT162b2 or mRNA-1273. Nucleocapsid antibody tests were negative, and the vaccine recipients had no prior SARS-CoV-2 infection. Only in-frame clones appear in the TCRdb table, and some are missing; sequencing was by immunoSEQ multiplex PCR. The sample has 40,000 to 50,000 clones; 72% are singletons. V trimming: 5 bases; J trimming: 0 bases; junction bases outside the gene matches: 7. The CDR3 sequence is 16 residues long. Germline-derived CDR1 and CDR2 are SGHTA and FQGNSA. This clone turned up a few times. Antigen: not known.

The input for sequencing was CD4+ T cells from PBMCs cultured without peptide, taken after COVID-19 vaccination. The rearrangement links TRBV7-2 to TRBJ2-7; 10 bases map to TRBD2. This receptor was taken from a human donor who received a COVID-19 vaccine. CDR3 DNA: TGTGCCAGCAGCACACCACTAGCGGGGAGCTCCTACGAGCAGTACTTC. Protein product: CASSTPLAGSSYEQYF.